The rows below give T cell receptor beta chains drawn from one sample of a study of blood T cell repertoires in COVID-19. Assay used: immunoSEQ multiplex PCR; TCRdb lists only in-frame clones, some missing. In the table there are about 23,000 clones, 86% of which are singletons. Sequenced input: peripheral blood. All receptors come from a human donor with active COVID-19. The donor label of this sample is uncertain. Each CDR3 is given with its conserved first and last residue. D genes are given only for firm matches. Size is omitted from some rows. Given values are once, few, many or a class for expanded clones.

J gene,clone size,D gene,V gene,CDR3 DNA,CDR3 protein
TRBJ1-4,NA,NA,TRBV6-1,TGTGCCAGCAGTGAACCAGGGGTAACTAATGAAAAACTGTTTTTT,CASSEPGVTNEKLFF
TRBJ2-7,NA,NA,TRBV5-3,TGTGCCAGAAGCCTAACTGAAAGCTCCTACGAGCAGTACTTC,CARSLTESSYEQYF
TRBJ2-1,NA,NA,TRBV7-9,TGTGCCAGCAGCCCCCCGGGCTCCTACAATGAGCAGTTCTTC,CASSPPGSYNEQFF
TRBJ2-6,NA,NA,TRBV7-2,TGTGCCAGCAGCGCCACTCCCGCCAACGTCCTGACTTTC,CASSATPANVLTF
TRBJ2-3,NA,NA,TRBV10-1,TGCGCCAGCAGTGATCACACAGATACGCAGTATTTT,CASSDHTDTQYF
TRBJ1-1,NA,NA,TRBV6-5,TGTGCCAGCAGTTCCTCTGCCGGGACTGCTGAAGCTTTCTTT,CASSSSAGTAEAFF
TRBJ2-1,NA,NA,TRBV5-1,TGCGCCAGCAGCTTGGCTTTCGGCGGTTCCTACAATGAGCAGTTCTTC,CASSLAFGGSYNEQFF
TRBJ1-6,few,TRBD1,TRBV6-4,TGTGCCAGCAGTACATACAGGGGCTCACCCCTCCACTTT,CASSTYRGSPLHF
TRBJ1-2,once,NA,TRBV24-1,TGTGCCACCAGTGATTTCGAGGGAATGGGCTACACCTTC,CATSDFEGMGYTF
TRBJ2-7,NA,NA,TRBV7-9,TGTGCCAGCAGCTTAGTGGCGTCGGGCGAGCAGTACTTC,CASSLVASGEQYF
TRBJ1-4,NA,NA,TRBV28,TGTGCCAGCACGGGATTCGAAAAACTGTTTTTT,CASTGFEKLFF
TRBJ2-2,NA,NA,TRBV25-1,TGTGCCAGCAAAGGGGAGAACACCGGGGAGCTGTTTTTT,CASKGENTGELFF
TRBJ2-2,NA,NA,TRBV2,TGTGCCAGCAGGAGAGAGTCGGGACATGGGTACACCGGGGAGCTGTTTTTT,CASRRESGHGYTGELFF
TRBJ2-5,NA,NA,TRBV3-1/TRBV3-2,TGTGCCAGCAGCCAAGGAGCGAGACAGTACTTC,CASSQGARQYF
TRBJ2-1,NA,TRBD2,TRBV5-1,TGCGCCAGCAGCGCACTAGCGGGGGGATCCTACAATGAGCAGTTCTTC,CASSALAGGSYNEQFF
TRBJ1-2,NA,TRBD1,TRBV6-5,TGTGCCAGCAGGGGGACAGGGGCTACTAACTATGGCTACACCTTC,CASRGTGATNYGYTF
TRBJ2-3,NA,TRBD2,TRBV28,TGTGCCAGCAGTTTGCCAGCGGGGCACACAGATACGCAGTATTTT,CASSLPAGHTDTQYF
TRBJ2-6,NA,TRBD1,TRBV6-5,TGTGCCAGCAGGTCAGGGGGCCCTGGGGCCAACGTCCTGACTTTC,CASRSGGPGANVLTF
TRBJ2-3,NA,TRBD2,TRBV4-3,TGCGCCAGCAGCCAGGGACTAGCGGGAGGGCCCGGAACAGATACGCAGTATTTT,CASSQGLAGGPGTDTQYF
TRBJ2-7,NA,NA,TRBV18,TGTGCCAGCTCACCCCAGGGAACCTACGAGCAGTACTTC,CASSPQGTYEQYF
TRBJ2-3,NA,NA,TRBV7-2,TGTGCCAGCAGCTCGCAGAACATAGATACGCAGTATTTT,CASSSQNIDTQYF
TRBJ1-6,NA,TRBD1,TRBV28,TGTGCCAGCAGTCCAGGACAGGGGGCTTCCTATAATTCACCCCTCCACTTT,CASSPGQGASYNSPLHF
TRBJ2-2,NA,NA,TRBV7-9,TGTGCCAGCAGCCAAACAGGGAACACCGGGGAGCTGTTTTTT,CASSQTGNTGELFF
TRBJ2-7,NA,TRBD2,TRBV9,TGTGCCAGCAGCGTAGAAGCTAGCGGGGTGCGGGAGCAGTACTTC,CASSVEASGVREQYF